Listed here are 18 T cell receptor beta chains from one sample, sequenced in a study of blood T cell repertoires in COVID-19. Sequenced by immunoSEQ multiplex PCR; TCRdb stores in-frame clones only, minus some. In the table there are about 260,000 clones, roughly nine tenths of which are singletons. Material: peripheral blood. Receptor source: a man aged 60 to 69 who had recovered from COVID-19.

CDR3 sequence: CASSLTGKNYGYTF. CDR3 bases: TGTGCCAGCAGCTTGACAGGGAAGAACTATGGCTACACCTTC. This chain connects TRBV7-3 to TRBJ1-2, with 7 bases identical to TRBD1. Per germline, CDR1 SGHTA and CDR2 FQGTGA. The CDR3 contains 14 residues. V gave up 3 bases and J gave up 2 bases; unmatched junction bases: 3.

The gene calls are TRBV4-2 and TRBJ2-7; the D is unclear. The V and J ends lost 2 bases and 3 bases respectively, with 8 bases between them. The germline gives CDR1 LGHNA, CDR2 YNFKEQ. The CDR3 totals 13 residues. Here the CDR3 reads CASSQMVSYEQYF. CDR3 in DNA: TGTGCCAGCAGCCAAATGGTTAGCTACGAGCAGTACTTC.

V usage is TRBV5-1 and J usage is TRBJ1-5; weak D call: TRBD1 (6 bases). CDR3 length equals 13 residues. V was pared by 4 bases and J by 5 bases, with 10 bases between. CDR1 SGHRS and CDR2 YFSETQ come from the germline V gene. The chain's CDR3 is CASSRWTDQPQHF. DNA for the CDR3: TGCGCCAGCAGCCGTTGGACAGATCAGCCCCAGCATTTT.

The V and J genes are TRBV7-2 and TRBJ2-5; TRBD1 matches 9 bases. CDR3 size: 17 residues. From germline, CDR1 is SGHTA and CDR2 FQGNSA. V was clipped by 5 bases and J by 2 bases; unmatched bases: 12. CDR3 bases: TGTGCCAGCAGCCAGGGACAGGGCCTAGTCGAGCAAGAGACCCAGTACTTC. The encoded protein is CASSQGQGLVEQETQYF.

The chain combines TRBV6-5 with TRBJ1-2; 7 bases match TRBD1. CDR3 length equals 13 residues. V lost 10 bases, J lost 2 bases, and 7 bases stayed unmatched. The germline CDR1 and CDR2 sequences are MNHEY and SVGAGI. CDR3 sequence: CATRGGQNYGYTF. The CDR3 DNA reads TGTGCCACCCGAGGGGGACAGAACTATGGCTACACCTTC.

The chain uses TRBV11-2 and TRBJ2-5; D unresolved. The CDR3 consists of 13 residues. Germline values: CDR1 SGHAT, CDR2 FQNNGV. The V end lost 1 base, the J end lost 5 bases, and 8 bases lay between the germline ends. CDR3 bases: TGTGCCAGCAGCTTAGCGTGGGCGGAGACCCAGTACTTC. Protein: CASSLAWAETQYF.

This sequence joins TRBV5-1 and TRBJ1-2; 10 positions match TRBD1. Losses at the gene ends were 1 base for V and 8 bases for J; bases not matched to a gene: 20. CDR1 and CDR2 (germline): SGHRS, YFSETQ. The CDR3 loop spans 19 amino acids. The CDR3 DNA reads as TGCGCCAGCAGCTTGACGCCTTGGGACAGGGGTTTCCGAACCGAGGGCTACACCTTC. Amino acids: CASSLTPWDRGFRTEGYTF.

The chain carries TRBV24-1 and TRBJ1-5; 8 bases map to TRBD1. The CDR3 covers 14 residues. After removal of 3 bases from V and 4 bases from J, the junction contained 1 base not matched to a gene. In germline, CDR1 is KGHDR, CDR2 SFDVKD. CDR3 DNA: TGTGCCACCAGTGATCACAGGGGGAATCAGCCCCAGCATTTT. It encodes CATSDHRGNQPQHF.

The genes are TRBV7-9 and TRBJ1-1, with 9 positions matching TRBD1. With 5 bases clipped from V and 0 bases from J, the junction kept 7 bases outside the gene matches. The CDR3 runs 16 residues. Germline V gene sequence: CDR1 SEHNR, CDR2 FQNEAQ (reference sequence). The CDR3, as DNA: TGTGCCAGCAGCGCCCGGGACAGGGTAATGAACACTGAAGCTTTCTTT. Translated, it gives CASSARDRVMNTEAFF.

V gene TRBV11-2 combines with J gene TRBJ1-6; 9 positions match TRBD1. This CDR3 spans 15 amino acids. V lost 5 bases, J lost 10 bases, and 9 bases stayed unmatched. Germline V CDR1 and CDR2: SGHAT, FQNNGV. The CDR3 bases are TGTGCCAGCAGCCCACGGACAGGGGCGGAATCACCCCTCCACTTT. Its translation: CASSPRTGAESPLHF.

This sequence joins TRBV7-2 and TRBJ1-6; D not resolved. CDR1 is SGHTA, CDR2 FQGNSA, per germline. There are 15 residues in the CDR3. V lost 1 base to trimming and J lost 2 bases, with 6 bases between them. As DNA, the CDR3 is TGTGCCAGCAGCTTAGGGCCAGCCTATAATTCACCCCTCCACTTT. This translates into CASSLGPAYNSPLHF.

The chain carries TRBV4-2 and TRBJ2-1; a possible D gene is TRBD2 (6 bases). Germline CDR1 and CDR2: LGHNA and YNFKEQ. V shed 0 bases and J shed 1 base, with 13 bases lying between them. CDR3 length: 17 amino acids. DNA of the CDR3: TGTGCCAGCAGCCAAGATAGGAGTGCGGGGTCCTACAATGAGCAGTTCTTC. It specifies CASSQDRSAGSYNEQFF.

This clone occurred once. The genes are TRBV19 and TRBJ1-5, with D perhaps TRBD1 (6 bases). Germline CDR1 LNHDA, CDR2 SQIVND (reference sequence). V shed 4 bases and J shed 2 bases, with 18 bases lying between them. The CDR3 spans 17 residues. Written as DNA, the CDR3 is TGTGCCAGTAGTAGGTGGGGAACAGGGAGTGGCAATCAGCCCCAGCATTTT. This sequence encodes CASSRWGTGSGNQPQHF.

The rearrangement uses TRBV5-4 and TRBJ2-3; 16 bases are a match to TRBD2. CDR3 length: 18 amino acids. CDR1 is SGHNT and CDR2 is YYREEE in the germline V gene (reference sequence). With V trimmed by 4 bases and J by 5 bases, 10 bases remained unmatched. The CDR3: CASSTGLAGGLGKDTQYF. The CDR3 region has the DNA TGTGCCAGCAGCACGGGACTAGCGGGGGGGTTGGGAAAAGATACGCAGTATTTT.

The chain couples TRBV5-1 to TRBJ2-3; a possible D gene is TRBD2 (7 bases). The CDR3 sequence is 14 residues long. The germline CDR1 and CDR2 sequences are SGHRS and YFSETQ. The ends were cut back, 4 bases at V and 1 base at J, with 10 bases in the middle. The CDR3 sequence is CASSRGAGTDTQYF. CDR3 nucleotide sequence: TGCGCCAGCAGCCGGGGGGCGGGCACAGATACGCAGTATTTT.

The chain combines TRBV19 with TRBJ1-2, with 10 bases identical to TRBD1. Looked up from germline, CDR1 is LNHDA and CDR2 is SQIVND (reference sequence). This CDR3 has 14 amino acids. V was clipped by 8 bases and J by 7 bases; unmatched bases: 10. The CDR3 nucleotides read TGTGCCAGTGAAACCGGGACAGGGGTTCGTGGCTACACCTTC. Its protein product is CASETGTGVRGYTF.

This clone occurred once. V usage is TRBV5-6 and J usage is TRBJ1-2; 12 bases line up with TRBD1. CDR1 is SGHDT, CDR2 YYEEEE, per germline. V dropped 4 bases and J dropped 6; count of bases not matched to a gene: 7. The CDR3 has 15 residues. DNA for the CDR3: TGTGCCAGCAGCCAGGGGGACAGGGGGCCTAATGGCTACACCTTC. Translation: CASSQGDRGPNGYTF.

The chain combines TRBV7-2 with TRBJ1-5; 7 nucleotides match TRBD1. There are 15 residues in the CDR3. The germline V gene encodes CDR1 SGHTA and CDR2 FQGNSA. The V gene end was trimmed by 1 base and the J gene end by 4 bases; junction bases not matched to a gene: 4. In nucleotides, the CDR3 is TGTGCCAGCAGCTTAGAGGGGGCCTGGAATCAGCCCCAGCATTTT. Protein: CASSLEGAWNQPQHF.